This TCR beta chain is from a study of blood T cell repertoires in COVID-19. This CDR3 comprises 16 residues. CDR1 and CDR2 (germline): WSHSY, SAAADI. V lost 1 base, J lost 2 bases, and 5 bases stayed unmatched. Generated by immunoSEQ multiplex PCR, the TCRdb table keeps only in-frame clones and is missing some. The data hold about 140,000 clones, with around 90% observed a single time. Input material: peripheral blood. The chain uses TRBV10-2 and TRBJ2-1; 7 nucleotides align to TRBD2. The sequence came from a woman aged 50 to 65 with acute or convalescent COVID-19. This CDR3 reads CASSEYLSGAYNEQFF. The CDR3 DNA reads as TGCGCCAGCAGTGAGTACTTAAGCGGGGCCTACAATGAGCAGTTCTTC.